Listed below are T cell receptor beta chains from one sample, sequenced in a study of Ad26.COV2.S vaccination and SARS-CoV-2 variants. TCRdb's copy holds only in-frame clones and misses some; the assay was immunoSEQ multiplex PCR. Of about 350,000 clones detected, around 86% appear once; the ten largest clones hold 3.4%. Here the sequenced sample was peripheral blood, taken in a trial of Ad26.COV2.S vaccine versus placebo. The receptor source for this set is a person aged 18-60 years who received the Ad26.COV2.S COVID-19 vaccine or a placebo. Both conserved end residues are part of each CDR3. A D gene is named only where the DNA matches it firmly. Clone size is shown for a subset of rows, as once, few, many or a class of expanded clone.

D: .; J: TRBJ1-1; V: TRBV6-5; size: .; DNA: TGTGCCAGCAGTTACTCGAGGGGTTTAAACACTGAAGCTTTCTTT; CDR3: CASSYSRGLNTEAFF
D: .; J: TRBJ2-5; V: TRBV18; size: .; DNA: TGTGCCAGCTCACCCCCACACAGGGTGGAAGAGACCCAGTACTTC; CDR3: CASSPPHRVEETQYF
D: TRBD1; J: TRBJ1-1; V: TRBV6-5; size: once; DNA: TGTGCCAGCAGTTACTGGGACAGGGGTGAAGCTTTCTTT; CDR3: CASSYWDRGEAFF
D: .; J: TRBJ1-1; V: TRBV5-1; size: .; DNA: TGCGCCAGCAGCATCGACGGGCACACTGAAGCTTTCTTT; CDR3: CASSIDGHTEAFF
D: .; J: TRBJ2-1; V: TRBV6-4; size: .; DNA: TGTGCCAGCAGTGAAGACCGCCACAATGAGCAGTTCTTC; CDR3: CASSEDRHNEQFF
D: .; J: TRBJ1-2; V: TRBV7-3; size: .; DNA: TGTGCCAGCAGCCCGATTGGGGGCTCAGACTATGGCTACACCTTC; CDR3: CASSPIGGSDYGYTF
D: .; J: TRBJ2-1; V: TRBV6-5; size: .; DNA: TGTGCCAGCACCCCTACCGGGACTCATTACAATGAGCAGTTCTTC; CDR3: CASTPTGTHYNEQFF
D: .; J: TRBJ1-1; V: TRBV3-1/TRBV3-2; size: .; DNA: TGTGCCAGCAGCCAAGCGAACAGGATTGAAGCTTTCTTT; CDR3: CASSQANRIEAFF
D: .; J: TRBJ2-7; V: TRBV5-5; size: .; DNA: TGTGCCAGCAGCATCAGCCCGGGGGCCATGAGCTCCTACGAGCAGTACTTC; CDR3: CASSISPGAMSSYEQYF
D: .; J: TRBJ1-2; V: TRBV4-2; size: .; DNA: TGTGCCAGCAGCCCCCTCGTGGAATACAGGGAACAACCTCTGGATTATGGCTACACCTTC; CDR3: CASSPLVEYREQPLDYGYTF
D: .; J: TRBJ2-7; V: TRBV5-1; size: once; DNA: TGCGCCAGCAGCTTGGACATTACCTACGAGCAGTACTTC; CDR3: CASSLDITYEQYF
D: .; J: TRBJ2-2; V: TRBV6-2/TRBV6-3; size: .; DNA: TGTGCCAGCAGCCTTACTGCATGGGGGGGGCCCGGGGAGCTGTTTTTT; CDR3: CASSLTAWGGPGELFF
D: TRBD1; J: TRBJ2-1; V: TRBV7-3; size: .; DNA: TGTGCCAGCAGTAGCACAGGGGCCTACAATGAGCAGTTCTTC; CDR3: CASSSTGAYNEQFF
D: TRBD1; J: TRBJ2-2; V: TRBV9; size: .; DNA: TGTGCCAGCAGCGTCGGACAGGTTCGCACCGGGGAGCTGTTTTTT; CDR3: CASSVGQVRTGELFF
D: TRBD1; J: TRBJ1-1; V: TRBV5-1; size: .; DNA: TGCGCCAGCAGCCTAGGGACAGAGAACACTGAAGCTTTCTTT; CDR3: CASSLGTENTEAFF
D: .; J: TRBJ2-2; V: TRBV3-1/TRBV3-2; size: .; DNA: TGTGCCAGCCGGAAAGGGGGGGGCACCGGGGAGCTGTTTTTT; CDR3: CASRKGGGTGELFF
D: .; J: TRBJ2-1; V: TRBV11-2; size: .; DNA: TGTGCCAGCAGCTTTCGGGGCAATGAGCAGTTCTTC; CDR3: CASSFRGNEQFF
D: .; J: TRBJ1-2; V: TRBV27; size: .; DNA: TGTGCCAGCAGTTTTCGCGCTCTGGATGGCTACACCTTC; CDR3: CASSFRALDGYTF
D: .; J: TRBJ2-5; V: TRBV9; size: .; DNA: TGTGCCAGCAGCCCAACGGGGGGCCTGGCCCAAGAGACCCAGTACTTC; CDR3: CASSPTGGLAQETQYF
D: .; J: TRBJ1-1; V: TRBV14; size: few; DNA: TGTGCCAGCCCCTCGGGCCCCACTGAAGCTTTCTTT; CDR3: CASPSGPTEAFF
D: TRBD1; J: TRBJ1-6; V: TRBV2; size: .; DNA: TGTGCCAGCAGTGTGGGACAGGGGATCTATAATTCACCCCTCCACTTT; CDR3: CASSVGQGIYNSPLHF
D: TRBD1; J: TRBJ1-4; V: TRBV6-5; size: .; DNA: TGTGCCAGCAGTACAACAGGGGGGCTGGATGAAAAACTGTTTTTT; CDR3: CASSTTGGLDEKLFF
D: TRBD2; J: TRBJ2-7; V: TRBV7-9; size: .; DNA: TGTGCCAGCAGTCCTCCAGGGAGGGCCTACGAGCAGTACTTC; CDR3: CASSPPGRAYEQYF
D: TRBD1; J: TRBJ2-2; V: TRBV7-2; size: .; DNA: TGTGCCAGCAGGTACAGGGGCCCCGGGGAGCTGTTTTTT; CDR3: CASRYRGPGELFF
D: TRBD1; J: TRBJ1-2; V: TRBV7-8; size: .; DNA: TGTGCCAGCAGCTCTCGAACAGGGGGCGCGAACTATGGCTACACCTTC; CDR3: CASSSRTGGANYGYTF
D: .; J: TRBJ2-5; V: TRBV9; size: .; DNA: TGTGCCAGCAGCGTAGGGAGTGAGGTGGAGACCCAGTACTTC; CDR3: CASSVGSEVETQYF
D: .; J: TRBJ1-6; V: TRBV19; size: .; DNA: TGTGCCAGTGGGTCACCCCTCCACTTT; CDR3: CASGSPLHF
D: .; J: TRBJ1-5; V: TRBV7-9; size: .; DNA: TGTGCCAGCAGCGGGGAGGCAGAATTCAATCAGCCCCAGCATTTT; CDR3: CASSGEAEFNQPQHF
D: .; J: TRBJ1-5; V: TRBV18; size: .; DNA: TGTGCCAGCTCACCAGGGGTAAATCAGCCCCAGCATTTT; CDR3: CASSPGVNQPQHF
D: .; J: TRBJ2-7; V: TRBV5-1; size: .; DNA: TGCGCCAGCAGCCCTACCGTTACAGGTCCCTACGAGCAGTACTTC; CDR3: CASSPTVTGPYEQYF
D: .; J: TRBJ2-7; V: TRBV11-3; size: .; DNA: TGTGCCAGCAGCTTAGAGTCGGGCAATTTCCACGAGCAGTACTTC; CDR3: CASSLESGNFHEQYF
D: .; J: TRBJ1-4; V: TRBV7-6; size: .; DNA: TGTGCCAGCAGCTTGAGGGGGGCAACTAATGAAAAACTGTTTTTT; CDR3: CASSLRGATNEKLFF
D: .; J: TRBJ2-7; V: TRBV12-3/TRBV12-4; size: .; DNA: TGTGCCAGCAGTCCAAGGGCCACCTACGAGCAGTACTTC; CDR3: CASSPRATYEQYF
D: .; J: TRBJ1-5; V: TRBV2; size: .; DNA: TGTGCCAGCAGTCTAACAGGGTCGCCCCAGCCCCAGCATTTT; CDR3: CASSLTGSPQPQHF
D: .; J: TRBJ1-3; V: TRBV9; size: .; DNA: TGTGCCAGCAGCAATGAAGGACAGATCTCTGGAAACACCATATATTTT; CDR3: CASSNEGQISGNTIYF
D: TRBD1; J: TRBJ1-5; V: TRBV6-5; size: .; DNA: TGTGCCAGCAGCATACAGGGGAATCAGCCCCAGCATTTT; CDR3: CASSIQGNQPQHF
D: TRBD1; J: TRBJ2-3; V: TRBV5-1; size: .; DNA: TGCGCCAGCAGCCTTACAGGGGCCCGAGATACGCAGTATTTT; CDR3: CASSLTGARDTQYF
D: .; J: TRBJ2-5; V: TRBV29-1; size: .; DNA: TGCAGCGTGTCCGCCGCGGGACAAGAGACCCAGTACTTC; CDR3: CSVSAAGQETQYF
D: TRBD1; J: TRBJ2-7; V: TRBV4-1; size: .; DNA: TGCGCCAGCAGCCAAGAACCGACAGGGATGTACGAGCAGTACTTC; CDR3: CASSQEPTGMYEQYF
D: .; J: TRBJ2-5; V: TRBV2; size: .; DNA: TGTGCCAGCACCTCCCGAGAGACCCAGTACTTC; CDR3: CASTSRETQYF
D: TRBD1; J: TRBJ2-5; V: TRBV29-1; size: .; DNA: TGCAGCGGATCAACAGGGGGCGGTTGGGAGACCCAGTACTTC; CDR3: CSGSTGGGWETQYF
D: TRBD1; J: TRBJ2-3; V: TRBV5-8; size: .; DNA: TGTGCCAGCAGCACCGGACAGGGGAGAGATACGCAGTATTTT; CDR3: CASSTGQGRDTQYF
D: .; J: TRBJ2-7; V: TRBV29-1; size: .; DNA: TGCAGCGTTCATACAGCTTCCGAGCAGTACTTC; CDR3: CSVHTASEQYF
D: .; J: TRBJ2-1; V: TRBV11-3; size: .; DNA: TGTGCCAGCAGCGTGTACCACAATGAGCAGTTCTTC; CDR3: CASSVYHNEQFF
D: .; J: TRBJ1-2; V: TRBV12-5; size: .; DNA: TGTGCTAGTGACCCCTCCGGCAGCTATGGCTACACCTTC; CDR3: CASDPSGSYGYTF
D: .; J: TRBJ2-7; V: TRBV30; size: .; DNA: TGTGCCCGATCCGGGACCGCCAACTCCTACGAGCAGTACTTC; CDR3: CARSGTANSYEQYF
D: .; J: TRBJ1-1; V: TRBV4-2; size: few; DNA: TGTGCCAGCAGCCAAGGGGGACCAGAAGCTTTCTTT; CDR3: CASSQGGPEAFF
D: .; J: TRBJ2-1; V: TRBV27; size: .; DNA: TGTGCCAGCAGTTTATGGGGAGGCAGCTCCTACAATGAGCAGTTCTTC; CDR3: CASSLWGGSSYNEQFF
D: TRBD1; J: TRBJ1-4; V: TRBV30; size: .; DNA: TGTGCCTGGAGTGTACAGGGGAATAAAAAACTGTTTTTT; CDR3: CAWSVQGNKKLFF
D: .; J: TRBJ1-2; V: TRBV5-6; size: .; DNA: TGTGCCAGCAGCCCCGGACCCCAGGCGGGCTACACCTTC; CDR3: CASSPGPQAGYTF
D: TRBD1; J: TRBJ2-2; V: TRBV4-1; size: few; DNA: TGCGCCACCTCAGGGGGCGGGGAGCTGTTTTTT; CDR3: CATSGGGELFF
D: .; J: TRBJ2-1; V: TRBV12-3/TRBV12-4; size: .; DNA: TGTGCCAGCAGTGCCGGACCCGTCAATGAGCAGTTCTTC; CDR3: CASSAGPVNEQFF